The rows below give T cell receptor beta chains drawn from one sample of a study of T cell repertoires in cytomegalovirus infection. These receptors have no known antigen. MiXCR was run by TCRdb on the reads, yielding one entry per CDR3 protein. This repertoire shows fewer than 850,000 distinct CDR3 sequences, around 29% found once; its top ten account for 13%. The source was cultured CD8+ T cells from PBMCs, collected from culture after CMV antigen stimulation. The receptor source for this set is a human donor in good health (CMV status not recorded). Some clones in this sample may be carry-over from other donors' samples. CDR3s include the opening cysteine and the closing phenylalanine or tryptophan.

V	J	CDR3
TRBV6-6	TRBJ1-4	CASSGDRGDLSRDDEKLFF
TRBV7-6	TRBJ1-1	CASSFETGRGRRAEAFF
TRBV4-1	TRBJ1-3	CASSHPGTGDGNTIYF
TRBV27	TRBJ2-3	CASTSRGGTDTQYF
TRBV4-3	TRBJ1-1	CASSRGQFNTEAFF
TRBV4-1	TRBJ2-2	CASSRGDREQRELFF
TRBV19	TRBJ1-5	CASSIVQGLEIVYSNQPQHF
TRBV6-2/TRBV6-3	TRBJ1-2	CASGYRVGYTF
TRBV4-3	TRBJ1-5	CASSQGSGGSQPQHF
TRBV19	TRBJ1-5	CASSMELNQPQHF
TRBV6-2/TRBV6-3	TRBJ2-1	CASSYSVESSYNEQFF
TRBV6-1	TRBJ2-7	CASRDSIDYEQYF
TRBV7-4	TRBJ1-4	CASSLARTGEEKLFF
TRBV3-1	TRBJ1-1	CASSPGHSNTEAFF
TRBV7-6	TRBJ2-1	CASSPAGGKYNEQFF
TRBV19	TRBJ1-2	CASSRAAGANYGYTF
TRBV6-1	TRBJ1-1	CASNSGGNTEAFF
TRBV27	TRBJ1-5	CASSILQGNQPQHF
TRBV2	TRBJ2-2	CADSPGPGELFF
TRBV9	TRBJ1-2	CASSAGTGRPNYGYTF
TRBV6-2/TRBV6-3	TRBJ2-1	CASTPHPGTINEQFF
TRBV7-9	TRBJ2-7	CASSLGGTSATYEQYF
TRBV15	TRBJ1-5	CATSRLNGNQPQHF
TRBV20-1	TRBJ2-5	CSARDGSGGYQETQYF
TRBV9	TRBJ2-1	CASSGTGSPYNEQFF
TRBV27	TRBJ1-4	CASRGQGEKLFF
TRBV4-2	TRBJ1-2	CASSSRGWQGYGYTF
TRBV11-1	TRBJ1-1	CASSIQGSYTEAFF
TRBV5-1	TRBJ2-1	CASSISEGGVRNEQFF
TRBV27	TRBJ2-3	CASSFSYRGTDTQYF
TRBV7-6	TRBJ2-7	CASSLERQGYEQYF
TRBV7-2	TRBJ1-1	CASSLPMGGLVNTEAFF
TRBV2	TRBJ1-2	CASSGKGYTF
TRBV12-3/TRBV12-4	TRBJ2-5	CASSFRRQSLLTQYF
TRBV6-1	TRBJ2-7	CASSDGQLKNSYEQYF
TRBV6-2/TRBV6-3	TRBJ2-3	CASSQISGPLSDTQYF
TRBV5-4	TRBJ2-7	CASSMPGTSSYEQYF
TRBV7-8	TRBJ2-7	CASSLETLYEQYF
TRBV7-9	TRBJ1-1	CASNKETEAFF
TRBV27	TRBJ2-1	CASRLGYASSYNEQFF
TRBV6-6	TRBJ2-1	CASSGLTGRDEQFF
TRBV27	TRBJ2-1	CASSLSNTGPKYNEQFF
TRBV29-1	TRBJ2-3	CSVVHRLYTDTQYF
TRBV27	TRBJ2-3	CASSSPLGTGDDTQYF
TRBV19	TRBJ1-5	CASSIFAGGDQPQHF
TRBV6-2/TRBV6-3	TRBJ2-1	CASSYSRGTLVEQFF
TRBV6-5	TRBJ2-7	CASSLLGSSYEQYF
TRBV7-9	TRBJ1-1	CASSGHRVFEAFF
TRBV25-1	TRBJ1-2	CASSAGGDYGYTF
TRBV19	TRBJ1-2	CASSIVNFEGYTF
TRBV10-3	TRBJ1-3	CAISESTGSGNTIYF
TRBV6-5	TRBJ2-3	CASSYLGGEDTQYF
TRBV4-3	TRBJ1-4	CASSQKPGRSNEKLFF
TRBV27	TRBJ1-5	CASSQRRRQPQHF
TRBV15	TRBJ2-5	CATSTTKLNDETQYF
TRBV29-1	TRBJ2-7	CSVESGYEQYF